This TCR beta chain was profiled in a study of T cell changes during pregnancy in multiple sclerosis. Clones were read by immunoSEQ multiplex PCR, and TCRdb kept only the in-frame ones, dropping some. Counted here are around 45,000 clones, 85% to 95% occurring once; the ten biggest clones make up approximately 0.5%. The germline V gene has CDR1 SQVTM and CDR2 ANQGSEA. The CDR3 length is 13 residues. With V trimmed by 5 bases and J by 3 bases, 6 bases remained unmatched. The chain recombines TRBV29-1 with TRBJ1-1; 7 bases fit TRBD1. The TCR originated in a female donor with multiple sclerosis, enrolled in a pregnancy study. Specimen: CD4+ T cells from peripheral blood mononuclear cells, collected in the third trimester of pregnancy. The CDR3 reads CSVFGTVDTEAFF. The CDR3 region has the DNA TGCAGCGTTTTCGGGACAGTAGACACTGAAGCTTTCTTT.